This T cell receptor beta chain was recovered during a study of tumor and adjacent non-tumor tissue in lung cancer. Three rounds of nested PCR, following a modified ARM-PCR protocol, produced the TCRbeta library. TCRdb reanalysed the multiplex PCR reads using MiXCR and keeps one entry per CDR3 protein. This sample has some 99,000 distinct CDR3 sequences, with around 75% found just once. Study outcomes and limitations: Tumor tissue had significantly higher TCR diversity than normal lung. Top 100 clones took a larger repertoire share in normal lung.

This sample's RNA came from whole unsorted tissue. Newly diagnosed lung cancer patients had thoracic surgery in China, August–late 2014, without prior chemotherapy. Concerning this clonotype: Its antigen is currently unknown. The conserved phenylalanine or tryptophan normally closing the CDR3 is absent here, so this likely arose from a read error.

This receptor was identified in a woman aged 55-75 years with non-small cell lung cancer. The sample was lung tumor tissue.

The CDR3 sequence is CASSRTVTDQAQHC. The DNA for the CDR3 is TGTGCCAGCAGCAGGACAGTGACCGATCAGGCCCAGCATTGT. V and J are TRBV11-2 and TRBJ1-5; possibly TRBD1 for D (6 bases). The CDR3 length is 14 residues. Per the germline V gene, CDR1 is SGHAT and CDR2 is FQNNGV.